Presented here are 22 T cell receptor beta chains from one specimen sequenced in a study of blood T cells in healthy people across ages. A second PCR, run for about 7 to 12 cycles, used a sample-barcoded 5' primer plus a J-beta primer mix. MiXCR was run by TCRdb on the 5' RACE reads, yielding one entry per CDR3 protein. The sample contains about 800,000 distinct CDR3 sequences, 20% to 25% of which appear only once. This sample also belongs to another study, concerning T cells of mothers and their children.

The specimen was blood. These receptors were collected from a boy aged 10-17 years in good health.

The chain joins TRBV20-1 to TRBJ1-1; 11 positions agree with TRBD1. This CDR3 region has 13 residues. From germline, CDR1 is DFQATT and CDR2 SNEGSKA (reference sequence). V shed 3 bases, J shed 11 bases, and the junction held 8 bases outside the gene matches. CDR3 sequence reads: CSARGDRGFEAFF. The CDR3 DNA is TGCAGTGCTAGGGGGGACAGGGGGTTTGAGGCTTTCTTT.

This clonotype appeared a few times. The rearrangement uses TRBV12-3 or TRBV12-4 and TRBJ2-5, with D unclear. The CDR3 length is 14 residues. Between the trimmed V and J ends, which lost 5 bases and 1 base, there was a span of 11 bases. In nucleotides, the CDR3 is TGTGCCAGCAGTACCACCACACGCCAAGAGACCCAGTACTTC. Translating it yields CASSTTTRQETQYF.

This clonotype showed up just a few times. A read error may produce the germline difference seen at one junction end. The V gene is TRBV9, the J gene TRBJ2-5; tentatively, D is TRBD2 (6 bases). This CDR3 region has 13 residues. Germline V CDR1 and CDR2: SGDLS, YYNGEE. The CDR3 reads CASRVGGGETQYF. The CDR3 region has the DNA TGTGCCAGCCGCGTAGGTGGGGGGGAGACCCAGTACTTC.

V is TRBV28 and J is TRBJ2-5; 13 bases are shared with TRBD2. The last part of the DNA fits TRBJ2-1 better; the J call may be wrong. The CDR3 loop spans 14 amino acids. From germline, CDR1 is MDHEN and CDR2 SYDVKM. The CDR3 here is CASSPGLAGLEQFF. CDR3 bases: TGTGCCAGCAGTCCGGGACTAGCGGGACTTGAGCAGTTCTTC.

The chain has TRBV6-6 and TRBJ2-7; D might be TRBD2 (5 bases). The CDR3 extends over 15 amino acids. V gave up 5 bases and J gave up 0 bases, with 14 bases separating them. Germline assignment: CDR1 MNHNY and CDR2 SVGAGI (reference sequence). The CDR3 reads CASSARAPNSYEQYF. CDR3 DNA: TGTGCCAGCAGTGCGAGGGCTCCCAACTCCTACGAGCAGTACTTC.

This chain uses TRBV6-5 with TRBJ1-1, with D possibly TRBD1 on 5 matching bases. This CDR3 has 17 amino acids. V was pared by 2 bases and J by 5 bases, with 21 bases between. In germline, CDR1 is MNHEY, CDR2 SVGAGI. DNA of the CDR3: TGTGCCAGCAGTTACGATCGGGGTTGGGGCAAGGTTACTGAAGCTTTCTTT. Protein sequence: CASSYDRGWGKVTEAFF.

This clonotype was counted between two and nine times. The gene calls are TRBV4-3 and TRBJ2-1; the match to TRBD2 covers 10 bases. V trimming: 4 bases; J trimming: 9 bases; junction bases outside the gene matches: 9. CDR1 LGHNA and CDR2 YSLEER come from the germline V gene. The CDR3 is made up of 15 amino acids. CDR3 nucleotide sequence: TGCGCCAGCAGCCTAGACAGCGGGAGGGCCGGTGAGCAGTTCTTC. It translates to CASSLDSGRAGEQFF.

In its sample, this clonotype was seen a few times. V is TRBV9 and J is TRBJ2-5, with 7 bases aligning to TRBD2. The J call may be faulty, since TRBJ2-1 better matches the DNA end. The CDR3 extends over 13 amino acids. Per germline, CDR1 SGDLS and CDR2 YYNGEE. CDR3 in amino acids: CASSETSVNEQFF. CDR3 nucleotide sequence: TGTGCCAGCAGCGAAACTAGCGTGAATGAGCAGTTCTTC.

In DNA, the CDR3 is TGCAGCGTTTGGGTCACCGGGGAGCTGTTTTTT. It codes for CSVWVTGELFF. The V gene is TRBV29-1, the J gene TRBJ2-2; D remains unclear. The CDR3 extends over 11 amino acids. Germline CDR1 SQVTM, CDR2 ANQGSEA. V dropped 5 bases and J dropped 4 bases, with 5 bases sitting between them.

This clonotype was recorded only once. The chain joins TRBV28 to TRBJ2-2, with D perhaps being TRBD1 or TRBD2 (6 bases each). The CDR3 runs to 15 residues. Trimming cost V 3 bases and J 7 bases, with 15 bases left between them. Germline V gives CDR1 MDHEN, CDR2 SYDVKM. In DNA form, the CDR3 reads TGTGCCAGCAGTTTGACGGGGGCCCAAAGCGGGGAGCTGTTTTTT. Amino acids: CASSLTGAQSGELFF. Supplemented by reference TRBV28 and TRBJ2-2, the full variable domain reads DVKVTQSSRYLVKRTGEKVFLECVQDMDHENMFWYRQDPGLGLRLIYFSYDVKMKEKGDIPEGYSVSREKKERFSLILESASTNQTSMYLCASSLTGAQSGELFFGEGSRLTVL.

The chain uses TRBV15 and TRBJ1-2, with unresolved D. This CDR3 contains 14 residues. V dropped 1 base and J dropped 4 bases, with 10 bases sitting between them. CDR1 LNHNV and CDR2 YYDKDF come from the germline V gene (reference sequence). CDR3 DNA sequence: TGTGCCACCAGCAGAGGGAATGGGATCTATGGCTACACCTTC. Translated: CATSRGNGIYGYTF.

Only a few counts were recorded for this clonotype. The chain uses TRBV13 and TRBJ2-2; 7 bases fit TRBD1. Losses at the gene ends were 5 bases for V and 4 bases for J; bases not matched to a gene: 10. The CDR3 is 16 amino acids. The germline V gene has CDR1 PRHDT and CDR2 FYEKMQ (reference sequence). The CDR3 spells CASSPHEGAATGELFF. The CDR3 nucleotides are TGTGCCAGCAGCCCGCATGAGGGGGCGGCCACCGGGGAGCTGTTTTTT.

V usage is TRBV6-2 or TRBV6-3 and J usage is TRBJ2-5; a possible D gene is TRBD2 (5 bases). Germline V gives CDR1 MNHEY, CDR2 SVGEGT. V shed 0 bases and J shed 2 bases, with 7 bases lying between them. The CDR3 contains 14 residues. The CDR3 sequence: CASSYSGLQETQYF. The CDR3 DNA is TGTGCCAGCAGTTACTCCGGACTGCAAGAGACCCAGTACTTC.

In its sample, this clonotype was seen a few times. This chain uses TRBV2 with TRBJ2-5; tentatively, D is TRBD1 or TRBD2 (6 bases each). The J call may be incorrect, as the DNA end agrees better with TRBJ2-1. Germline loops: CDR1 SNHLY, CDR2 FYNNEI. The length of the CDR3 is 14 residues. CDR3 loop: CASASAGQLDEQFF. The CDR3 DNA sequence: TGTGCCAGCGCCTCGGCGGGACAATTGGATGAGCAGTTCTTC.

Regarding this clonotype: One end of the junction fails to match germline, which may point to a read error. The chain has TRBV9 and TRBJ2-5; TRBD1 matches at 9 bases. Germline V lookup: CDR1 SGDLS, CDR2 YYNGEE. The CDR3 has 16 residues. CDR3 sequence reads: CASSVDRGGAQEAQYF. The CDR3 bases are TGTGCCAGCAGCGTGGACAGGGGTGGGGCCCAAGAGGCCCAGTACTTC.

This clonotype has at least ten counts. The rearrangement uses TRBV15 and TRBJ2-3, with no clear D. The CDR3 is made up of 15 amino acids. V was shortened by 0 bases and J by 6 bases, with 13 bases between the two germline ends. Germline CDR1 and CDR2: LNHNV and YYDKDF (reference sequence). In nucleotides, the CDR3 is TGTGCCACCAGCAGAGACGCCCAGGTGGGGGATACGCAGTATTTT. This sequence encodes CATSRDAQVGDTQYF.

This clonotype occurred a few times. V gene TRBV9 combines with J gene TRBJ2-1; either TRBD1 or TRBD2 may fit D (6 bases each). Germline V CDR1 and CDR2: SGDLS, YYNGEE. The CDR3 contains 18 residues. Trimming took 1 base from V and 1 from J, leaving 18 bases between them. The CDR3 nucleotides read TGTGCCAGCAGCGTAAAGGGCGCCGGGGGCCCATCCTACAATGAGCAGTTCTTC. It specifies CASSVKGAGGPSYNEQFF.

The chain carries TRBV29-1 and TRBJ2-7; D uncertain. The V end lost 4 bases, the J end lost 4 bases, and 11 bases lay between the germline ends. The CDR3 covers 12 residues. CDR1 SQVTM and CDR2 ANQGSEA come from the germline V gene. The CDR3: CSVVGLEYEQYF. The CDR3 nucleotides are TGCAGCGTTGTCGGATTGGAGTACGAGCAGTACTTC.

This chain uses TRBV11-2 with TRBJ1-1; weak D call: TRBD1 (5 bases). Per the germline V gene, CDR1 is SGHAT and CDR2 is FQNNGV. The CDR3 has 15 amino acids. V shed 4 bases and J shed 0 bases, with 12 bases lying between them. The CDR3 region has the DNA TGTGCCAGCAGCTCGATACAGGAGATGAACACTGAAGCTTTCTTT. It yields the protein CASSSIQEMNTEAFF.

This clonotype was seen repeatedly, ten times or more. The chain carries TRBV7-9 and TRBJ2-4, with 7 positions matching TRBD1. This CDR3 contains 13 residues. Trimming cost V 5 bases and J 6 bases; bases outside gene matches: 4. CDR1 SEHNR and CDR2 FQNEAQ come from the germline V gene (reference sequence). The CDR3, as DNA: TGTGCCAGCAGCAAACAGGGGATAAACATTCAGTACTTC. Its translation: CASSKQGINIQYF.

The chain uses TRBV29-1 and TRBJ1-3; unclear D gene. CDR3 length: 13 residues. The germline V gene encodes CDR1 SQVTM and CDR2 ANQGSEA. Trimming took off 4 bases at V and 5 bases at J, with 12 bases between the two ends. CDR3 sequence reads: CSVAETKRNTIYF. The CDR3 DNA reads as TGCAGCGTTGCCGAGACAAAAAGAAACACCATATATTTT.

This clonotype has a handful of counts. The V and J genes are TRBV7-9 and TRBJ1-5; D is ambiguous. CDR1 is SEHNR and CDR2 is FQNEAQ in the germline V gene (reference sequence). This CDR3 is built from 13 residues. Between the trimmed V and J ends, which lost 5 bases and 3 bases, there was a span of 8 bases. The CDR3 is CASSIGSNQPQHF. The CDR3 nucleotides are TGTGCCAGCAGCATCGGCTCCAATCAGCCCCAGCATTTT.